Shown below are 31 T cell receptor beta chains from a single sample sequenced in a study of blood T cell repertoires in COVID-19. The assay was immunoSEQ multiplex PCR, and TCRdb's table has in-frame clones only and misses some. This table has about 200,000 clones, 70% to 90% appearing once. Sequenced material: PBMCs or T cells enriched from blood (not recorded which). The origin of the receptors is a young woman who had recovered from COVID-19.

The chain has TRBV4-1 and TRBJ1-5; D is perhaps TRBD1 (6 bases). Germline values: CDR1 MGHRA, CDR2 YSYEKL. This CDR3 contains 15 residues. V dropped 1 base and J dropped 5 bases, with 12 bases sitting between them. The CDR3 reads CASSQGQGPDQPQHF. CDR3 DNA: TGCGCCAGCAGCCAAGGGCAGGGGCCAGATCAGCCCCAGCATTTT.

The rearrangement joins TRBV2 to TRBJ2-7, with a possible D match to TRBD1 (6 bases). CDR3 length: 15 residues. V was trimmed by 4 bases and J by 1 base, leaving 14 bases between them. Germline V gene lookup returns CDR1 SNHLY and CDR2 FYNNEI. Here the CDR3 reads CASSVQGMSSYEQYF. For the CDR3, the DNA is TGTGCCAGCAGTGTGCAGGGGATGAGTTCCTACGAGCAGTACTTC.

The chain carries TRBV5-4 and TRBJ1-2, with TRBD1 matching 7 bases. Germline V lookup: CDR1 SGHNT, CDR2 YYREEE (reference sequence). J was trimmed by 0 bases and V by 4 bases; bases with no gene match: 6. This CDR3 is 15 amino acids long. The CDR3 spells CASSRDSTTNYGYTF. CDR3 DNA sequence: TGTGCCAGCAGCCGGGACAGCACCACTAACTATGGCTACACCTTC.

The V gene is TRBV20-1, the J gene TRBJ2-1; 7 nucleotides align to TRBD2. The germline CDR1 and CDR2 sequences are DFQATT and SNEGSKA (reference sequence). Trimming at V came to 3 bases and at J to 1 base, leaving 6 bases not matched to a gene. The CDR3 consists of 15 residues. CDR3 nucleotides: TGCAGTGCTAGTAACCTAGCGGCGTCCTACAATGAGCAGTTCTTC. Translation: CSASNLAASYNEQFF.

This chain uses TRBV9 with TRBJ2-3; perhaps TRBD2 as D (6 bases). V lost 4 bases and J lost 3, with 15 bases in between. The length of the CDR3 is 15 residues. The germline V gene encodes CDR1 SGDLS and CDR2 YYNGEE. Here the CDR3 reads CASSPRRVWTDTQYF. The CDR3 region has the DNA TGTGCCAGCAGCCCACGGAGGGTTTGGACAGATACGCAGTATTTT. Supplemented by reference TRBV9 and TRBJ2-3, the full variable domain reads DSGVTQTPKHLITATGQRVTLRCSPRSGDLSVYWYQQSLDQGLQFLIQYYNGEERAKGNILERFSAQQFPDLHSELNLSSLELGDSALYFCASSPRRVWTDTQYFGPGTRLTVL.

V gene TRBV29-1 combines with J gene TRBJ2-3; a possible D gene is TRBD2 (5 bases). The CDR3 covers 13 residues. Germline CDR1 SQVTM, CDR2 ANQGSEA. The V and J ends lost 8 bases and 2 bases respectively, with 14 bases between them. CDR3 sequence (DNA): TGCAGCACTAGAGCGGACCCCACAGATACGCAGTATTTT. It encodes CSTRADPTDTQYF.

The chain couples TRBV28 to TRBJ2-2; the D gene is possibly TRBD2 (6 bases). Germline values: CDR1 MDHEN, CDR2 SYDVKM. Trimming took 6 bases from V and 8 from J, leaving 13 bases between them. This CDR3 contains 13 residues. The CDR3 is CASSPTSLGELFF. The CDR3 DNA reads as TGTGCCAGCAGCCCGACTAGTCTTGGGGAGCTGTTTTTT.

The chain is built from TRBV2 and TRBJ1-3; perhaps TRBD1 as D (6 bases). Germline V gene data show CDR1 as SNHLY and CDR2 as FYNNEI. The CDR3 contains 16 residues. Between the trimmed V and J ends, which lost 3 bases and 4 bases, there was a span of 16 bases. CDR3: CASSEVSRGSGNTIYF. The DNA for the CDR3 is TGTGCCAGCAGTGAGGTTTCCAGGGGATCCGGAAACACCATATATTTT.

V gene TRBV6-4 combines with J gene TRBJ2-1; 11 positions agree with TRBD2. Germline CDR1 is MRHNA and CDR2 is SNTAGT. The trim removed 3 bases at V and 4 bases at J, leaving 2 bases unmatched. CDR3 length equals 15 residues. The chain's CDR3 is CASSEGTSGYNEQFF. CDR3 DNA: TGTGCCAGCAGTGAGGGGACTAGCGGATACAATGAGCAGTTCTTC.

This sequence joins TRBV9 and TRBJ2-7; 8 nucleotides align to TRBD1. Germline V CDR1 and CDR2: SGDLS, YYNGEE. The CDR3 is made up of 16 amino acids. V lost 2 bases, J lost 0 bases, and 7 bases stayed unmatched. The CDR3, as DNA: TGTGCCAGCAGCGTCGATTTTGGACAGGGCTCCTACGAGCAGTACTTC. The encoded protein is CASSVDFGQGSYEQYF.

The chain employs TRBV6-5 and TRBJ1-2; 7 positions match TRBD1. The V gene end was trimmed by 6 bases and the J gene end by 8 bases; junction bases not matched to a gene: 9. CDR3 length: 13 residues. The germline gives CDR1 MNHEY, CDR2 SVGAGI. CDR3 sequence reads: CASRPDRVLGYTF. CDR3 bases: TGTGCCAGCAGACCCGACAGGGTTCTAGGCTACACCTTC.

The chain links TRBV7-6 to TRBJ1-1, with a possible D match to TRBD1 (6 bases). V lost 0 bases and J lost 2, with 7 bases in between. The CDR3 covers 14 residues. Germline V gene lookup returns CDR1 SGHVS and CDR2 FNYEAQ. The CDR3 DNA follows: TGTGCCAGCAGCTTAGCGGGGGCCAACACTGAAGCTTTCTTT. It specifies CASSLAGANTEAFF.

The V call is TRBV19, the J call TRBJ2-3; 9 bases fit TRBD2. Germline assignment: CDR1 LNHDA and CDR2 SQIVND (reference sequence). V was clipped by 5 bases and J by 1 base; unmatched bases: 4. The CDR3 is made up of 15 amino acids. The CDR3 reads CASSPPSGGTDTQYF. CDR3 sequence (DNA): TGTGCCAGTAGTCCCCCTAGCGGGGGCACAGATACGCAGTATTTT.

The rearrangement joins TRBV6-1 to TRBJ1-2; TRBD1 matches 7 bases. CDR1 and CDR2 (germline): MNHNS, SASEGT. The CDR3 extends over 14 amino acids. J was trimmed by 7 bases and V by 3 bases; bases with no gene match: 8. CDR3 in amino acids: CASSDRGRLSGYTF. In DNA form, the CDR3 reads TGTGCCAGCAGTGATAGGGGGCGTTTAAGTGGCTACACCTTC.

The chain couples TRBV7-9 to TRBJ1-1, with 11 bases identical to TRBD1. Trimming removed 5 bases from V and 0 bases from J; junction bases left unmatched: 5. Germline V gene lookup returns CDR1 SEHNR and CDR2 FQNEAQ (reference sequence). This CDR3 has 16 amino acids. CDR3: CASSAGTGGMNTEAFF. Written as DNA, the CDR3 is TGTGCCAGCAGCGCCGGGACAGGGGGAATGAACACTGAAGCTTTCTTT.

This clone was seen a few times. Other DNA sequences in the same sample also yield this CDR3. The chain is built from TRBV7-9 and TRBJ1-2; maybe TRBD1 (6 bases). Per germline, CDR1 SEHNR and CDR2 FQNEAQ (reference sequence). CDR3 length: 13 residues. V lost 6 bases and J 8 bases, leaving 16 bases between the germline ends. The CDR3 nucleotides are TGTGCCAGCAGTGCTAACGCAGGGGACGGCTACACCTTC. Protein sequence: CASSANAGDGYTF.

The genes are TRBV6-5 and TRBJ1-2; possibly TRBD1 for D (6 bases). The CDR3 sequence is 15 residues long. Germline V gives CDR1 MNHEY, CDR2 SVGAGI. Trimming took off 7 bases at V and 2 bases at J, with 17 bases between the two ends. The CDR3 DNA sequence: TGTGCCAGCAAAGAACAAGGACAGACAAACTATGGCTACACCTTC. This translates into CASKEQGQTNYGYTF.

This clone was observed a single time. This chain links TRBV27 with TRBJ1-6, with a tentative D call TRBD1 (5 bases). The CDR3 covers 16 residues. V lost 3 bases to trimming and J lost 8 bases, with 17 bases between them. Germline assignment: CDR1 MNHEY and CDR2 SMNVEV (reference sequence). In DNA form, the CDR3 reads TGTGCCAGCAGTTTGAGGTTACAGGAACCGCATTCACCCCTCCACTTT. Translated: CASSLRLQEPHSPLHF.

The rearrangement joins TRBV27 to TRBJ2-2, with 8 bases matching TRBD1. This CDR3 is 15 amino acids long. Germline V gene sequence: CDR1 MNHEY, CDR2 SMNVEV (reference sequence). V lost 2 bases and J lost 6; bases outside the gene matches: 5. DNA for the CDR3: TGTGCCAGCAGTTTAATCGGCAGGGGGCCCGGGGAGCTGTTTTTT. This codes for CASSLIGRGPGELFF.

The gene calls are TRBV6-5 and TRBJ2-7; 7 nucleotides line up with TRBD1. This CDR3 is built from 15 residues. The junction had 9 bases not matched to a gene; V was cut back by 7 bases and J by 0 bases. CDR1 and CDR2 (germline): MNHEY, SVGAGI. The CDR3 is CASKAFRDSSYEQYF. Written as DNA, the CDR3 is TGTGCCAGCAAGGCCTTCCGGGACAGCTCCTACGAGCAGTACTTC.

The table lists this clone with a count of one. The CDR3 DNA is TGTGCCAGCAGCCTGGGGGGCCCCGAGCAGTACTTC. Translated, it gives CASSLGGPEQYF. The chain links TRBV5-4 to TRBJ2-7; D could derive from TRBD1 or TRBD2 (6 bases each). Trimming removed 4 bases from V and 6 bases from J, with 11 bases in between. Germline V gives CDR1 SGHNT, CDR2 YYREEE (reference sequence). CDR3 length: 12 residues. Full variable domain (outside the CDR3, taken from reference TRBV5-4 and TRBJ2-7): ETGVTQSPTHLIKTRGQQVTLRCSSQSGHNTVSWYQQALGQGPQFIFQYYREEENGRGNFPPRFSGLQFPNYSSELNVNALELDDSALYLCASSLGGPEQYFGPGTRLTVT.

The chain combines TRBV6-5 with TRBJ1-4; D is unclear. Germline lookup yields CDR1 MNHEY and CDR2 SVGAGI. V dropped 2 bases and J dropped 1 base, with 5 bases sitting between them. The CDR3 has 14 residues. DNA of the CDR3: TGTGCCAGCAGTTACACGAGAACTAATGAAAAACTGTTTTTT. Amino acid sequence: CASSYTRTNEKLFF.

J is TRBJ1-5 and V is TRBV15, with 11 bases that match TRBD1. Per the germline V gene, CDR1 is LNHNV and CDR2 is YYDKDF (reference sequence). The CDR3 covers 18 residues. V was pared by 0 bases and J by 1 base, with 5 bases of the junction left unmatched. CDR3 sequence (DNA): TGTGCCACCAGCAGAGATCGAGGACAGGGGGCCAGCAATCAGCCCCAGCATTTT. This encodes CATSRDRGQGASNQPQHF.

The chain combines TRBV12-3 or TRBV12-4 with TRBJ1-1; 9 bases map to TRBD1. V shed 3 bases and J 11 bases; nucleotides not matched to a gene: 4. There are 12 residues in the CDR3. The CDR3 DNA follows: TGTGCCAGCAGTTTTCTTGGACAGGGGGCTTTCTTT. Its translation: CASSFLGQGAFF.

CDR3: CASSSRGQGADTQYF. CDR3 sequence (DNA): TGCGCCAGCAGCTCGAGGGGACAGGGGGCAGATACGCAGTATTTT. The chain links TRBV5-1 to TRBJ2-3, with TRBD1 matching over 11 bases. Trimming took 3 bases from V and 4 from J; bases not matched to a gene: 4. This CDR3 has 15 amino acids. The V gene's germline CDR1 is SGHRS and CDR2 YFSETQ. Full variable domain (rest looked up from reference TRBV5-1 and TRBJ2-3): KAGVTQTPRYLIKTRGQQVTLSCSPISGHRSVSWYQQTPGQGLQFLFEYFSETQRNKGNFPGRFSGRQFSNSRSEMNVSTLELGDSALYLCASSSRGQGADTQYFGPGTRLTVL.

As DNA, the CDR3 is TGTGCCAGCAGATTGGGGACAGGGGGCGGAAATTCACCCCTCCACTTT. The encoded protein is CASRLGTGGGNSPLHF. The J gene is TRBJ1-6, the V gene TRBV2, with 12 nucleotides matching TRBD1. From germline, CDR1 is SNHLY and CDR2 FYNNEI. The CDR3 length is 16 residues. V shed 6 bases and J 7 bases; nucleotides not matched to a gene: 7.

The chain uses TRBV28 and TRBJ2-3; D might be TRBD1 (5 bases). Trimming took 5 bases from V and 0 from J, leaving 15 bases between them. The V gene's germline CDR1 is MDHEN and CDR2 SYDVKM. The CDR3 sequence is 16 residues long. CDR3 protein: CASSQRQSVSTDTQYF. The CDR3 DNA reads as TGTGCCAGCAGTCAAAGACAGTCTGTAAGCACAGATACGCAGTATTTT.

This rearrangement joins TRBV5-1 to TRBJ2-1; TRBD2 agrees at 7 bases. The CDR3 has 15 residues. Trimming cost V 0 bases and J 6 bases; bases outside gene matches: 6. CDR1 and CDR2 (germline): SGHRS, YFSETQ. This chain's CDR3 is CASSLDGPGGNEQFF. CDR3 in DNA: TGCGCCAGCAGCTTGGATGGCCCGGGAGGCAATGAGCAGTTCTTC.

The chain links TRBV11-2 to TRBJ2-7, with D maybe TRBD2 (5 bases). Germline V lookup: CDR1 SGHAT, CDR2 FQNNGV. V gave up 6 bases and J gave up 2 bases, with 14 bases separating them. This CDR3 has 14 amino acids. This CDR3 reads CASRSVRGTYEQYF. CDR3 coding DNA: TGTGCCAGCAGGTCAGTTCGGGGTACCTACGAGCAGTACTTC.

About this clone itself: Other nucleotide sequences from this sample produce the same CDR3. The rearrangement uses TRBV12-3 or TRBV12-4 and TRBJ2-7; D is undetermined. The CDR3 loop spans 12 amino acids. The ends were cut back, 5 bases at V and 3 bases at J, with 8 bases in the middle. CDR3 amino acids: CASSLSRYEQYF. In nucleotides, the CDR3 is TGTGCCAGCAGTCTCTCTCGCTACGAGCAGTACTTC.

This clone is a singleton in its sample. Here the CDR3 reads CASSRQGNTEAFF. CDR3 DNA sequence: TGTGCCAGCAGCCGACAGGGGAACACTGAAGCTTTCTTT. V and J are TRBV7-9 and TRBJ1-1; TRBD1 agrees at 7 bases. V lost 5 bases and J lost 1; bases outside the gene matches: 1. The V gene's germline CDR1 is SEHNR and CDR2 FQNEAQ (reference sequence). The CDR3 has 13 residues.